This T cell receptor (beta chain) came from a study of glioma-infiltrating T cells. Trimming removed 3 bases from V and 0 bases from J, with 18 bases in between. The CDR3 runs 18 residues. The V gene's germline CDR1 is LGHNA and CDR2 YNFKEQ. The iRepertoire nested amplicon-rescue multiplex PCR amplified TCR alpha and beta CDR3s from RNA. TCRdb analysed the multiplex PCR reads with MiXCR anew, one entry per CDR3 protein. The sample has approximately 400,000 distinct CDR3 sequences, 41% seen once. The sample holds a few counts of this clonotype. Material: glioma tissue, nonneoplastic brain tissue, or PBMCs (not recorded which). The receptor was isolated from a human donor with low-grade glioma or glioblastoma, undergoing nonglioma brain surgery, or in good health (not recorded which). The chain links TRBV4-2 to TRBJ1-5, with D tentatively TRBD1 (5 bases). CDR3 DNA sequence: TGTGCCAGCAGCCACGCTTCAGACAGCCGTTATAGCAATCAGCCCCAGCATTTT. It is translated as CASSHASDSRYSNQPQHF.